This TCR beta chain originates from a study of blood T cell repertoires in COVID-19. At the level of the study: Material from acute and convalescent COVID-19 was sourced from the United States, Italy and Spain.

Germline CDR1 reads MDHEN; CDR2 reads SYDVKM. V dropped 8 bases and J dropped 2 bases, with 12 bases sitting between them. The CDR3 runs 13 residues. In the study's own analysis: How many nucleated cells were present was estimated from reference gene primer amplification. Generated by immunoSEQ multiplex PCR, the TCRdb table keeps only in-frame clones and is missing some. The DNA gave D and trimming, while V, J and clone size come from that table. The sample has approximately 210,000 clones, just under 85% seen once. The source of this sequence is a man in his sixties with COVID-19, enrolled during active disease. The chain has TRBV28 and TRBJ1-2; no definite D call. Sequencing was performed on peripheral blood. The CDR3 reads CASFSGENYGYTF. CDR3 nucleotides: TGTGCCAGCTTCTCCGGGGAGAACTATGGCTACACCTTC.